The sample holds one count of the clone carrying this TCR beta chain. What it binds is not known. Amplification used 60 V beta primers and 13 J beta primers. Assay used: immunoSEQ multiplex PCR; TCRdb lists only in-frame clones, some missing. The table has 55,000 to 70,000 clones, roughly four fifths seen once; the top ten hold more than 8%. This sample was taken from a study of glioma-infiltrating T cells after dendritic cell vaccination. Overall study findings and caveats: Few patients contributed both blood and tumor specimens.

No glioblastoma patient carried an isocitrate dehydrogenase mutation. The TCR was taken from a human donor with glioblastoma. The sample here was blood, taken before dendritic cell vaccination.

CDR3 protein: CASSLGGTGTDEQYF. The CDR3 DNA is TGTGCCAGCAGCTTAGGTGGGACAGGGACGGACGAGCAGTACTTC. The chain carries TRBV7-9 and TRBJ2-7; TRBD1 agrees at 9 bases. Germline CDR1 is SEHNR and CDR2 is FQNEAQ (reference sequence). The CDR3 is 15 amino acids. Unmatched junction bases numbered 6, after V lost 1 base and J lost 5 bases.